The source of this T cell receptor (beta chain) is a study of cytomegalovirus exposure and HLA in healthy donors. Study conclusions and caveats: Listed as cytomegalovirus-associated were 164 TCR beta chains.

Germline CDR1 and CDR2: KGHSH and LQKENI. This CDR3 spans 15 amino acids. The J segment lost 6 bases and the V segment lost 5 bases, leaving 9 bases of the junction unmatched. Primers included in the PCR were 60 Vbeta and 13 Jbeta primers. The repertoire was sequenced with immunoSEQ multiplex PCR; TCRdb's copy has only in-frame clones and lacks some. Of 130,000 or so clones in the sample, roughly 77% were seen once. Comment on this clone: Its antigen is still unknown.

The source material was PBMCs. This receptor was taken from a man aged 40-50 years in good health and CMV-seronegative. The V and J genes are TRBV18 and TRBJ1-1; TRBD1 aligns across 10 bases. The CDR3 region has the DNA TGTGCCAGCTCAGCAGACAGGGGGCTGGGTTCTGAAGCTTTCTTT. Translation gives CASSADRGLGSEAFF.